This T cell receptor (beta chain) was captured by sequencing in a study of cytomegalovirus exposure and HLA in healthy donors (dated by TCRdb to 2016 to 2017). Looking at the study overall: In an earlier analysis of 550 to 750 of the donors, 276 Gb of sequence data and about 110 million unique TCR beta sequences from 150 million to 200 million T cells were reported. The study was designed to test whether signatures of past pathogen exposure could be identified by cataloging public T cell receptors. Every repertoire in the discovery cohort had been generated on one and the same sequencing platform. A separate validation cohort of over 95 different subjects was used in addition to the roughly 670-subject first cohort. The study used immunosequencing to profile the T cell repertoires of approximately 640 subjects and linked those repertoires to cytomegalovirus serostatus. Five DR-DQ haplotypes were handled as single units for association and clustering because linkage in the cohort was strong. A later genetic analysis took genome-wide SNP genotypes for 398 of the 666 donors and used that subset as a discovery cohort. An early release that covered some 640 HLA-typed donors contained approximately 290 gigabases of sequencing data and around 85 million unique TCR sequences. Of the roughly 390 genotyped donors, over 70% fell in the genetic ancestry cluster associated with self-reported Caucasian donors. Both class I and class II loci were covered by HLA typing, at four-digit resolution. Across approximately 420 genotyped donors of the cohort, an average of roughly 250,000 unique TCR beta nucleotide sequences per donor were sequenced, and around 19% of those sequences were non-productive. High-throughput TCR immunosequencing, statistical association of individual TCRs with disease status, and machine learning were combined to predict cytomegalovirus infection status. The number of donors typed differed by locus, with about 629-630 for A, B, C, DRB1 and DQB1, approximately 500 for DQA1, over 600 for DPA1, and over 400 for DPB1. Rather than drawing on any new phenotypic data, the later analysis identified candidate immune exposures from TCR beta sequences and the way those sequences occurred across donors. Donor age, sex, ethnicity and CMV serostatus were collected together with the repertoire data. In an earlier analysis of over 550 of the donors, high-throughput TCR beta sequencing was used to judge whether each TCR beta V gene segment behaved as functional or pseudogenic. To study patterns of TCR occurrence, a later analysis re-analyzed previously published TCR beta repertoires from 650 to 750 donors and added high-resolution HLA genotyping. Results and caveats for the whole study, not just this receptor: In vitro tests confirmed that a few of the cytomegalovirus-associated TCR beta chains recognize cytomegalovirus antigens. According to the authors, the approach could potentially be generalized to other disease states and immunological phenotypes. In a later analysis, TCR association rates were found to vary across HLA loci, with the most associated TCRs seen for DRB1 alleles and the fewest for HLA-C alleles. A cluster of highly shared sequence variants was judged likely to be a technical artifact of the sequencing pipeline. Immune exposure information for the cohort was limited to CMV serostatus. According to a later analysis, parvovirus B19, influenza, CMV and Epstein-Barr virus appeared linked to several top co-occurrence clusters. Correlated functional status among segregating V segments might reflect linkage disequilibrium, but an unknown experimental factor could not be ruled out. In this cohort, only TCR beta chains were sequenced, and detectable features were limited by the absence of alpha or paired-chain data. In an earlier analysis of about 600 of the donors, most TCR beta V segments appeared in productive rearrangements about 87% or about 30% of the time, broadly matching IMGT annotations. Some 15 rarely observed V segments, including chromosome 9 orphons, were excluded from the earlier analysis of a few hundred of the donors because counts were too low. Some IMGT-functional V segments, including TRBV6-2 and TRBV6-3, could not be told apart with the 87-base-pair reads, so those segments were excluded. The classifier was reported to diagnose cytomegalovirus status with high specificity and sensitivity in both the original and validation cohorts. A total of fewer than 200 TCR beta chains were listed by the study as associated with cytomegalovirus. A later analysis associated 15,000 to 20,000 TCR beta sequences with specific HLA alleles at a false discovery rate of 0.05. A further reported finding was that TCR beta sequences accurately predicted the HLA-A and HLA-B alleles for most subjects in the first cohort. An association between a missense DCLRE1C variant and V-gene and J-gene trimming of TCR beta chains was found in a later genetic analysis and replicated in an independent cohort. Because HLA typing was unavailable for some donors at each locus, only the typed subset was used in association tests. A later genetic analysis reported fewer N-insertions in productive TCRs among donors in an Asian-associated ancestry cluster than the roughly 700-donor mean. Roughly uniform sequencing depth across donors was assumed in presence/absence analyses, although this assumption may not hold. Compared with equally common non-associated chains, HLA-associated TCR beta chains in a later analysis were more clonally expanded and had lower generation probabilities. While some public TCRs were present in many individuals, most TCR sequences turned up only very rarely across donors. A later analysis found that most CMV-associated TCR beta chains appeared HLA-restricted, with HLA associations seemingly driven largely by CMV exposure. Strong co-occurrence of HLA alleles, especially DR and DQ, made assigning TCR associations to individual alleles difficult.

This clone was detected only a few times. It lacks a known antigen. Base qualities are not recorded, but no much larger clone differs from it by a single base. V lost 2 bases and J lost 7 bases; the stretch between them is 12 bases long. Inclusive of the bounding cysteine and phenylalanine, the CDR3 is 14 residues long. This entry keeps only the CDR3 DNA: 42 bases, framed from base 1. From the germline V gene, CDR1 is SGHRS and CDR2 is YFSETQ. In total, roughly 710 healthy bone marrow donors made up the cohort. At the time of sampling, every cohort member was nominally healthy, though immune exposures that went unrecorded were likely present. Of the approximately 670 cohort members, roughly 300 had positive CMV serostatus and about 360 had negative CMV serostatus, and CMV serostatus was not recorded for the donor. Each donor provided a peripheral blood sample, and peripheral blood mononuclear cells were used for TCR beta sequencing. The Qiagen DNeasy Blood Extraction Kit was used to extract genomic DNA from the blood cell samples.

Library prep was done by the immunoSEQ multiplex PCR assay. The multiplex PCR relied on a mix of 60 forward primers for TCR Vbeta segments and 13 reverse primers for TCR Jbeta segments. A multiplex PCR assay on genomic DNA amplified the CDR3 region of rearranged TCR beta genes. Amplified TCR beta libraries were sequenced as 87-base-pair reads on the Illumina HiSeq System. For the original study's pipeline: A later analysis tallied 70 million to 100 million unique TCR beta chains across the 666 repertoires, and approximately 12 million of those chains were shared by two or more donors. Raw reads were error-corrected and collapsed into unique sequences with a nearest-neighbor algorithm that merged closely related sequences to remove PCR and sequencing errors. To assign V, D and J gene segments, CDR3 sequences were aligned to IMGT reference sequences. For a sequence to be retained, at least a six-nucleotide match to both a V gene segment and a J gene segment was required. A rearrangement was called productive if the CDR3 had no stop codons and remained in frame with V and J, and every other rearrangement was called non-productive. CDR3 was defined by IMGT convention, running from the second conserved V-encoded cysteine to the conserved J-encoded phenylalanine. The earlier analysis of 587 of the donors excluded sequences that lacked an unambiguous match to a single V gene segment. An earlier analysis of 587 of the donors called V segments functional above 56.7% productive rearrangements and segregating when the between-donor standard deviation exceeded 5%. A statistical classification framework was built for diagnosing cytomegalovirus status from the catalog of TCR beta chain sequences. A later analysis assigned V and J genes by comparing TCR nucleotide sequences with IMGT/GENE-DB human TR gene sequences. In a later analysis, CDR3 sequences and most-parsimonious VDJ recombination scenarios were assigned using the TCRdist pipeline. A later analysis defined each TCR beta chain by its CDR3 amino acid sequence plus V-gene family, and excluded reads lacking a unique V-gene family. To address suspected cross-contamination and a sequencing artifact, a later analysis removed over 500 highly shared, low-generation-probability nucleotide sequences. For each public chain, a later analysis derived a clonal expansion index from normalized ranks of inferred template counts within each repertoire. In a later analysis, generation probabilities were computed using a VDJ recombination model fitted to out-of-frame rearrangements, and the results were checked against IGoR. In a later analysis, hypergeometric tests were used to score TCR-TCR, TCR-HLA and TCR-CMV co-occurrence, with a repertoire-size bias correction applied to TCR pairs. A later analysis estimated false discovery rates by permuting HLA or CMV assignments 20 times. In a later analysis, co-occurring TCRs were grouped using DBSCAN, and TCRdist sequence similarity was added for clustering within HLA-allele-positive subsets. Co-occurrence clustering excluded repertoires with fewer than 30,000 or more than 120,000 public chains, plus five with anomalous nucleotide sharing. Here the immuneACCESS table is served through TCRdb, limited to in-frame sequences with V and J called. Missing clones are a known gap in these copies; in checked studies unresolved V genes cover under half, and the rest lacks a known reason. D and trimming were read from the DNA, whereas the V and J calls and clone size are those reported in that table. Here the sample has some 170,000 clones; 72% occur a single time. The ten largest clones capture over 2% of the sample.

Sequencing was performed on PBMCs. The chain couples TRBV5-1 to TRBJ1-4; a confident D gene designation cannot be given. This receptor was identified in a human donor in good health. DNA sequence: TGCGCCAGCAGCTTAAACATGGGCAGTGAAAAACTGTTTTTT. It codes for CASSLNMGSEKLFF.